Below, 2 T cell receptor beta chains from the same sample are listed, as sequenced in a study of identical twins. TCRdb ran MiXCR on the 5' RACE reads and lists one entry per CDR3 protein. The sample records some 500,000 distinct CDR3 sequences, roughly 9.9% being singletons. These data were also filed under a second study, of yellow fever vaccine responses in identical twins.

Sequencing was done on a sample of PBMCs. Receptors originate from a woman under 30 in good health.

At least ten counts were recorded for this clonotype. The chain combines TRBV6-2 or TRBV6-3 with TRBJ1-1; no firm D call. The ends were cut back, 4 bases at V and 4 bases at J, with 13 bases in the middle. Germline CDR1 reads MNHEY; CDR2 reads SVGEGT. The CDR3 length is 14 residues. This CDR3 is CASSSWAAGTEAFF. For the CDR3, the DNA is TGTGCCAGCAGTTCTTGGGCCGCCGGCACTGAAGCTTTCTTT.

This clonotype was recorded many times. This chain connects TRBV20-1 to TRBJ2-1; D gene uncertain. The V and J ends lost 4 bases and 8 bases respectively, with 12 bases between them. Germline V gene sequence: CDR1 DFQATT, CDR2 SNEGSKA (reference sequence). This CDR3 is 12 amino acids long. This chain's CDR3 is CSAILGLDEQFF. In DNA, the CDR3 is TGCAGTGCTATACTGGGTCTCGATGAGCAGTTCTTC.